Presented here are 15 T cell receptor beta chains from one specimen sequenced in a study of cytomegalovirus exposure and HLA in healthy donors (dated 2017 in TCRdb). Preparation of the library involved the immunoSEQ multiplex PCR assay. A mixture of 60 forward primers for TCR Vbeta segments and 13 reverse primers for TCR Jbeta segments was used in the multiplex PCR. TCRdb retrieved this table from immuneACCESS and kept in-frame rearrangements only. Not all clones are present; in checked studies, unresolved V genes account for under half, and no reason is known for the remainder. Across this sample there are about 95,000 clones, with about two thirds seen only once. Clones ranked in the top ten supply approximately 7.8% of the sample. The sequenced sample consisted of PBMCs. Receptors originate from a man in his 60s in good health and CMV-seronegative.

The chain combines TRBV18 with TRBJ2-5; 12 nucleotides match TRBD1. CDR1 is KGHSH, CDR2 LQKENI, per germline. The CDR3 length is 14 residues. The junction had 5 bases not matched to a gene; V was cut back by 8 bases and J by 4 bases. This chain's CDR3 is CASGDRGRGETQYF. The CDR3 nucleotides are TGTGCCAGCGGGGACAGGGGGCGCGGAGAGACCCAGTACTTC.

The CDR3 nucleotides are TGTGCCTGGAAACAGGGGAACACTGAAGCTTTCTTT. Translated, it gives CAWKQGNTEAFF. This sequence joins TRBV30 and TRBJ1-1; maybe TRBD1 (6 bases). The CDR3 consists of 12 residues. The germline CDR1 and CDR2 sequences are GTSNPN and SVGIG (reference sequence). V gave up 4 bases and J gave up 1 base, with 7 bases separating them.

This chain uses TRBV6-5 with TRBJ1-4; D remains ambiguous. The ends were cut back, 6 bases at V and 7 bases at J, with 18 bases in the middle. CDR1 is MNHEY and CDR2 is SVGAGI in the germline V gene. The CDR3 is 15 amino acids. As DNA, the CDR3 is TGTGCCAGCAGAGGTACTCGGAGGAATACTGAAAAACTGTTTTTT. This codes for CASRGTRRNTEKLFF.

V usage is TRBV7-2 and J usage is TRBJ1-2; possible D gene TRBD1, 5 bases. With 1 base removed from V and 0 bases from J, the gap between germline ends came to 9 bases. In germline, CDR1 is SGHTA, CDR2 FQGNSA. The CDR3 extends over 15 amino acids. For the CDR3, the DNA is TGTGCCAGCAGCTTAGACAGGACTACTAACTATGGCTACACCTTC. Protein product: CASSLDRTTNYGYTF.

The chain has TRBV2 and TRBJ2-1; 8 bases align to TRBD2. This CDR3 is built from 13 residues. The germline V gene encodes CDR1 SNHLY and CDR2 FYNNEI. The V gene end was trimmed by 11 bases and the J gene end by 5 bases; junction bases not matched to a gene: 8. In DNA form, the CDR3 reads TGTGCCGCTGCCAGCGGGGGAAACAATGAGCAGTTCTTC. Its translation is CAAASGGNNEQFF.

This chain links TRBV9 with TRBJ2-7; 10 positions agree with TRBD2. The CDR3 loop spans 15 amino acids. V trimming: 0 bases; J trimming: 5 bases; junction bases outside the gene matches: 5. Germline V gene lookup returns CDR1 SGDLS and CDR2 YYNGEE. The CDR3 region has the DNA TGTGCCAGCAGCGTAGGGCTAGCGGGAGTCGACGAGCAGTACTTC. Amino acids: CASSVGLAGVDEQYF.

The chain employs TRBV2 and TRBJ1-4; 9 nucleotides agree with TRBD1. This CDR3 has 14 amino acids. Germline V CDR1 and CDR2: SNHLY, FYNNEI. V lost 6 bases, J lost 8 bases, and 7 bases stayed unmatched. CDR3 bases: TGTGCCAGCAGGTCTGGGACAGGGAGGGAAAAACTGTTTTTT. Amino acid sequence: CASRSGTGREKLFF.

The chain recombines TRBV4-1 with TRBJ2-5, with D maybe TRBD1 (5 bases). Germline lookup yields CDR1 MGHRA and CDR2 YSYEKL. This CDR3 spans 13 amino acids. V lost 0 bases and J lost 7, with 9 bases in between. The CDR3 DNA follows: TGCGCCAGCAGCCAAGAAGCCCAGGGGACCCAGTACTTC. Residues: CASSQEAQGTQYF.

This sequence joins TRBV5-4 and TRBJ2-7; D is unresolved. Trimming pared 5 bases from V and 0 bases from J, leaving 6 bases between. Germline values: CDR1 SGHNT, CDR2 YYREEE (reference sequence). The CDR3 totals 12 residues. The CDR3 region has the DNA TGTGCCAGCAGTTCTAGCTCCTACGAGCAGTACTTC. Translating gives CASSSSSYEQYF.

This clone was counted a few times. The CDR3 DNA is TGTGCCAGCAGCTTGGGCGGGGGGCCTGTGTACGAGCAGTACTTC. This gives the protein CASSLGGGPVYEQYF. The gene calls are TRBV5-5 and TRBJ2-7; 8 bases match TRBD2. This CDR3 is built from 15 residues. Germline CDR1 and CDR2: SGHKS and YYEKEE (reference sequence). The V segment lost 0 bases and the J segment 4 bases; nucleotides outside the gene matches: 6.

V and J are TRBV7-2 and TRBJ1-1; D is unresolved. The germline gives CDR1 SGHTA, CDR2 FQGNSA. V was shortened by 3 bases and J by 7 bases, with 15 bases between the two germline ends. This CDR3 has 14 residues. CDR3 region: CASSFIGVDGEAFF. Written as DNA, the CDR3 is TGTGCCAGCAGCTTCATCGGGGTGGACGGTGAAGCTTTCTTT.

This clone was recorded a few times. The CDR3 sequence is CASSFGTGDNTGELFF. CDR3 in DNA: TGTGCCAGCAGCTTCGGGACAGGGGACAACACCGGGGAGCTGTTTTTT. J is TRBJ2-2 and V is TRBV5-6; 10 bases are a match to TRBD1. The CDR3 is 16 amino acids. The junction had 3 bases not matched to a gene; V was cut back by 2 bases and J by 2 bases. The germline V gene encodes CDR1 SGHDT and CDR2 YYEEEE.

The V and J genes are TRBV5-8 and TRBJ1-5; D is undetermined. Trimming shortened V by 4 bases and J by 5 bases, and 7 bases separated the two germline ends. Germline CDR1 is SGHTS and CDR2 is YDEGEE. The CDR3 loop spans 12 amino acids. The CDR3 loop reads CASSLRDQPQHF. The CDR3 coding sequence is TGTGCCAGCAGCCTTAGAGATCAGCCCCAGCATTTT.

This sequence joins TRBV4-3 and TRBJ1-5; D is perhaps TRBD1 (5 bases). V lost 0 bases, J lost 8 bases, and 11 bases lay in between. The CDR3 totals 14 residues. The germline CDR1 and CDR2 sequences are LGHNA and YSLEER. The CDR3 sequence: CASSQDWGGEPQHF. CDR3 nucleotide sequence: TGCGCCAGCAGCCAAGATTGGGGGGGGGAGCCCCAGCATTTT.

This clone was detected once. The gene calls are TRBV19 and TRBJ2-3, with D hard to call. The CDR3 sequence is 13 residues long. CDR1 and CDR2 (germline): LNHDA, SQIVND (reference sequence). V was clipped by 3 bases and J by 3 bases, with 7 bases between them. CDR3 loop: CASSIQQTDTQYF. The DNA for the CDR3 is TGTGCCAGTAGTATCCAACAGACAGATACGCAGTATTTT. Full variable domain (rest looked up from reference TRBV19 and TRBJ2-3): DGGITQSPKYLFRKEGQNVTLSCEQNLNHDAMYWYRQDPGQGLRLIYYSQIVNDFQKGDIAEGYSVSREKKESFPLTVTSAQKNPTAFYLCASSIQQTDTQYFGPGTRLTVL.